What follows describes a single TCR beta chain. Its target is not known. These data are taken from a study of shared clonotypes between healthy human individuals. Notes on the study in general: Having only a few donors restricted how much genetic and exposure-history diversity was captured.

A CD45RA-negative memory subset and a CD45RA+ naive subset were separated from the CD4+ cells. The J segment lost 5 bases and the V segment lost 5 bases, leaving 5 bases of the junction unmatched. CDR3 size: 14 residues. CDR1 is SQVTM and CDR2 is ANQGSEA in the germline V gene. The table came from immunoSEQ multiplex PCR; TCRdb's copy has only in-frame clones and leaves some out. The sample holds a few million clones, less than 95% seen once. V gene TRBV29-1 combines with J gene TRBJ2-1; 11 bases map to TRBD2. The receptor comes from a man between 18 and 35 years old in good health. Some clones in this sample may be carry-over from other donors' samples. What was sequenced was naive CD4+ T cells from PBMCs. The subset is: CD45RA+ positively selected. CDR3 bases: TGCAGCGTTCGCCGACTAGCGGGGAACAATGAGCAGTTCTTC. Amino acids: CSVRRLAGNNEQFF.